This T cell receptor (beta chain) was documented in a study of blood T cells in healthy people across ages. Researchers isolated at least 6 million PBMCs per sample. Each sample yielded at least 5 micrograms of PBMC total RNA. Using a J-beta primer mix together with a sample-barcoded 5' primer, a second PCR was run for roughly 6 to 12 cycles. A single record per CDR3 protein comes from TCRdb applying MiXCR to the 5' RACE reads. Among about 1.6 million distinct CDR3 sequences listed, about 32% were seen once. Study findings and constraints: CMV status of donors was not determined, possibly confounding expanded clonotype changes. There were more naive CD4+ cells and higher diversity in long-lived donors than in aged donors.

The CDR3 has 15 residues. Germline V gene sequence: CDR1 SGDLS, CDR2 YYNGEE. V dropped 3 bases and J dropped 0 bases, with 13 bases sitting between them. This clonotype occurred a few times. Its specificity is unknown. What was sequenced was blood. The sequence derives from a woman aged 30 to 39 in good health. The chain employs TRBV9 and TRBJ2-7; TRBD1 might be the D (5 bases). The CDR3, as DNA: TGTGCCAGCAGCGCCGATCAGGGTCTCTCCTACGAGCAGTACTTC. Translating it yields CASSADQGLSYEQYF.